This TCR beta chain was found in a study of cytomegalovirus exposure and HLA in healthy donors. This clone was seen only a few times. Its target is not known. PCR employed 60 Vbeta and 13 Jbeta primers. TCRdb's copy holds only in-frame clones and misses some; the assay was immunoSEQ multiplex PCR. The repertoire holds 77,000 or so clones, with 78% as singletons. Although they were nominally healthy when sampled, donors likely had unrecorded immune exposures. General study results and limits: Researchers reportedly found TCR beta sequences accurately predicted most subjects' HLA-A and HLA-B alleles. Near-uniform donor sequencing depth was presumed by presence/absence analyses. HLA alleles showed associations with about 17,000 TCR beta sequences in a later analysis, at a 0.05 false discovery rate.

CDR1 is LNHDA, CDR2 SQIVND, per germline (reference sequence). J lost 10 bases, V lost 3 bases, and 5 bases had no gene match. The CDR3 has 13 residues. Sequenced material: PBMCs. The source of this sequence is a man between 35 and 55 years old in good health and CMV-seronegative. This chain uses TRBV19 with TRBJ2-1, with 8 nucleotides matching TRBD2. The CDR3 DNA follows: TGTGCCAGTAGTATCAGCGGGAGATTCGAGCAGTTCTTC. The encoded protein is CASSISGRFEQFF.